This T cell receptor beta chain was retrieved from a study of T cells after posttransplantation cyclophosphamide. Sequencing used immunoSEQ multiplex PCR; TCRdb keeps in-frame clones, though not all of them. Recorded here are 34,000 or so clones, with no singletons, and the ten leading clones hold 6.5% to 7%. Study-level points and caveats: After PTCy, TRB diversity resembled that of CNI/methotrexate controls.

A word on this clone: The antigen is undetermined.

V lost 6 bases and J lost 13, with 24 bases in between. CDR1 and CDR2 from the germline V gene are MDHEN and SYDVKM. The CDR3 totals 15 residues. The sequencing input was PBMCs. The V gene is TRBV28, the J gene TRBJ1-4; the D is unclear. This clonotype was sampled from a woman between 50 and 59 years old in good health and a related stem cell transplant donor. This chain's CDR3 is CASSRFRFTPQRLFF. DNA for the CDR3: TGTGCCAGCAGCAGATTCAGGTTTACCCCTCAAAGACTGTTTTTT.